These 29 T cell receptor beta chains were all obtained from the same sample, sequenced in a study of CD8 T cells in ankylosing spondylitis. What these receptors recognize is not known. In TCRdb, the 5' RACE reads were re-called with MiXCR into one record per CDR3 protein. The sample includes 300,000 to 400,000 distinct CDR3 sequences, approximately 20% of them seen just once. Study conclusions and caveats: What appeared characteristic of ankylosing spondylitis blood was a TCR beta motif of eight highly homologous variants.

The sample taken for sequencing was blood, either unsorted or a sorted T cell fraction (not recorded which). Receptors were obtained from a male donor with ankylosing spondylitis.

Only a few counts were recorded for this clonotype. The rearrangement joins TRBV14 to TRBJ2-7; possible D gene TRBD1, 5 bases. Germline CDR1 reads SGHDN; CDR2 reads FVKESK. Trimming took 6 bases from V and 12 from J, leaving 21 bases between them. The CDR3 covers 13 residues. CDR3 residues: CASSFDSLTSRYF. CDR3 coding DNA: TGTGCCAGCAGTTTCGACAGCCTTACGAGTCGGTACTTC.

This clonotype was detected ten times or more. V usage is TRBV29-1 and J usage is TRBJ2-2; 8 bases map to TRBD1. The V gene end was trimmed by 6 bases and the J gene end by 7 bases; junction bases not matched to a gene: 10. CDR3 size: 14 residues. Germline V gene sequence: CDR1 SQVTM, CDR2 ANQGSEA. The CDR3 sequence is CSVMTTGDGGELFF. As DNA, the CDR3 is TGCAGCGTGATGACGACAGGGGACGGCGGGGAGCTGTTTTTT.

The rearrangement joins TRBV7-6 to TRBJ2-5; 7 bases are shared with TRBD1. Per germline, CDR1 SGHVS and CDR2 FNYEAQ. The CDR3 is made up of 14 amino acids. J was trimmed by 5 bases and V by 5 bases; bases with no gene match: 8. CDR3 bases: TGTGCCAGCAGCGTCAACACAGGGGAGGAGACCCAGTACTTC. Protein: CASSVNTGEETQYF.

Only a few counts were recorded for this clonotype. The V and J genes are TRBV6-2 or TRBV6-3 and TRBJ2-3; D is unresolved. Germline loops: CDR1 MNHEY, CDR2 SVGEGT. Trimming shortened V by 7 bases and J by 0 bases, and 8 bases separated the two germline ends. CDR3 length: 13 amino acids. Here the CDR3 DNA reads TGTGCCAGCAAGTATGGAAGCACAGATACGCAGTATTTT. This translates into CASKYGSTDTQYF.

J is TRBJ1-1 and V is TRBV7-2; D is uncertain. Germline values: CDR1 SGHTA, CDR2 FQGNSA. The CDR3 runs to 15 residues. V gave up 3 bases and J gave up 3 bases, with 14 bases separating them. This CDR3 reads CASSFQAGRYTEAFF. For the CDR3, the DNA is TGTGCCAGCAGCTTTCAGGCAGGAAGATACACTGAAGCTTTCTTT.

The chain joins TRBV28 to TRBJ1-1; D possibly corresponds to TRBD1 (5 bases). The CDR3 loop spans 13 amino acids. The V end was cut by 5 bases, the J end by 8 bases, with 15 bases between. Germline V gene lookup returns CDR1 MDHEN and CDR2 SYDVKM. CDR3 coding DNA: TGTGCCAGCAGTAGGGGCGATTGGGGAGAAGCTTTCTTT. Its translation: CASSRGDWGEAFF.

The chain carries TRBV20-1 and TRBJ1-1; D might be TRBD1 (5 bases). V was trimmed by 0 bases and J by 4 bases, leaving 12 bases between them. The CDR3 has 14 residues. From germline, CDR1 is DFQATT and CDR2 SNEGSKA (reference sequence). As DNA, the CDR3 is TGCAGTGCTAGAGACCAGGGATTTGTCACTGAAGCTTTCTTT. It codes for CSARDQGFVTEAFF.

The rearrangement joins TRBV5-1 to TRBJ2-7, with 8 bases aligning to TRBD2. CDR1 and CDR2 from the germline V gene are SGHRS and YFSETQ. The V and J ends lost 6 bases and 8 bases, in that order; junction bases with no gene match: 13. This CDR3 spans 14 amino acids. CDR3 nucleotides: TGCGCCAGCACCACAAGCGGGGGAAATTTACAGCAGTACTTC. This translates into CASTTSGGNLQQYF.

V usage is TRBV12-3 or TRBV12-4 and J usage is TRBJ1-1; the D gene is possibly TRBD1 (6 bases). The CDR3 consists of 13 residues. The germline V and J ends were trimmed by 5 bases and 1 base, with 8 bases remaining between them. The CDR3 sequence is CASSGTQNTEAFF. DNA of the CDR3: TGTGCCAGCAGTGGGACACAGAACACTGAAGCTTTCTTT.

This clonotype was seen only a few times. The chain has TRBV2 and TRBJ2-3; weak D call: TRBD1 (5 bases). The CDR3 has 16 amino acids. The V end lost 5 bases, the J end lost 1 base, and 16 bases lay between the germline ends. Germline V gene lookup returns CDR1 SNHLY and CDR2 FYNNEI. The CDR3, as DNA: TGTGCCAGCAGTCGACTTAATGGGGCAGGCACAGATACGCAGTATTTT. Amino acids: CASSRLNGAGTDTQYF.

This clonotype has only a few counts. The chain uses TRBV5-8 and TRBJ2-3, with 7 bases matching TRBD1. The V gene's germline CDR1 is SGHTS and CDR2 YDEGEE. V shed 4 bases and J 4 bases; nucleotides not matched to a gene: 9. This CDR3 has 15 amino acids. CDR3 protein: CASSLQGILPDTQYF. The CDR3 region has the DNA TGTGCCAGCAGCCTACAGGGGATCCTACCAGATACGCAGTATTTT.

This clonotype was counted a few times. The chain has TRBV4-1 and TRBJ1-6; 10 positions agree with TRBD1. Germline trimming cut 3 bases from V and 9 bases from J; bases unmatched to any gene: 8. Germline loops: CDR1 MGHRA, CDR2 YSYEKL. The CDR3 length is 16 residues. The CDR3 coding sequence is TGCGCCAGCAGCCAGCAAGACAGGGGGCTCGGTTCACCCCTCCACTTT. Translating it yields CASSQQDRGLGSPLHF.

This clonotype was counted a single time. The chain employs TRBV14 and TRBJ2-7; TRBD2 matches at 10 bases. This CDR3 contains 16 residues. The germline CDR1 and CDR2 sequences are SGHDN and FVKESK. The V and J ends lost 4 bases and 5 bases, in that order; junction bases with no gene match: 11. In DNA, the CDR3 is TGTGCCAGCAGCCGCGCCCTAGCGGGAGTGTCCAACGAGCAGTACTTC. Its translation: CASSRALAGVSNEQYF.

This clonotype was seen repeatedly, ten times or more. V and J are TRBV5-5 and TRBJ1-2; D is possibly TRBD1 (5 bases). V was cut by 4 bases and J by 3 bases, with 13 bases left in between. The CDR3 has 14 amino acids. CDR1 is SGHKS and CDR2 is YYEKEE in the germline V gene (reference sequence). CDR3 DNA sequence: TGTGCCAGCAGCCCCGATGGGGCAGACTATGGCTACACCTTC. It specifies CASSPDGADYGYTF.

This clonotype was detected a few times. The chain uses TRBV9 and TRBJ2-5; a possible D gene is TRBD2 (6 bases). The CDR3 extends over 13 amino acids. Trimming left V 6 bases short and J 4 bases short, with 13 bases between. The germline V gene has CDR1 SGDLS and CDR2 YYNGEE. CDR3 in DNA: TGTGCCAGCAACCCGGGAGTAGGAGAGACCCAGTACTTC. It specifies CASNPGVGETQYF.

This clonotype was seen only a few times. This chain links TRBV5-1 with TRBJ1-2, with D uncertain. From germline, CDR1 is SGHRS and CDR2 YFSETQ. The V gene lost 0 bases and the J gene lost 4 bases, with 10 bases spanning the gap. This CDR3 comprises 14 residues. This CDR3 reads CASSLEGVPYGYTF. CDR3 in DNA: TGCGCCAGCAGCTTGGAGGGCGTCCCCTATGGCTACACCTTC.

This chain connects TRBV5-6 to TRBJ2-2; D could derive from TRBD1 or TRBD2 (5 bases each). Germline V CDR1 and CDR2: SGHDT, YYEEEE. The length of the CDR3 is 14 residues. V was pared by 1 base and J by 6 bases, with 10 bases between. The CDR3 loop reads CASSLSRDAGELFF. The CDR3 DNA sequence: TGTGCCAGCAGCTTGAGCCGGGACGCCGGGGAGCTGTTTTTT.

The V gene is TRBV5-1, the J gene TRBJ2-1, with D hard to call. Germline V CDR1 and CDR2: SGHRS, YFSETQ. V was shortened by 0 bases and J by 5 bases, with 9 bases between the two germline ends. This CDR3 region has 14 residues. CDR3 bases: TGCGCCAGCAGCTTGGGAGTGGCGGACAATGAGCAGTTCTTC. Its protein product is CASSLGVADNEQFF.

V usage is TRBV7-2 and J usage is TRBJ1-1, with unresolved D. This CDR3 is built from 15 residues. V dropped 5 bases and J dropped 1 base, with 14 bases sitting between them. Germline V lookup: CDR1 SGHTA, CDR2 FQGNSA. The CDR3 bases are TGTGCCAGCAGCCCGAGGGTGGTAGCGAACACTGAAGCTTTCTTT. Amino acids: CASSPRVVANTEAFF.

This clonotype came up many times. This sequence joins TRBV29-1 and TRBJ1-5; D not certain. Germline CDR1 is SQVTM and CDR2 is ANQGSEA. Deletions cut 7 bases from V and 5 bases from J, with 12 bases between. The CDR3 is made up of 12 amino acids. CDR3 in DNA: TGCAGCGCTTTGACCGCGGATCAGCCCCAGCATTTT. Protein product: CSALTADQPQHF.

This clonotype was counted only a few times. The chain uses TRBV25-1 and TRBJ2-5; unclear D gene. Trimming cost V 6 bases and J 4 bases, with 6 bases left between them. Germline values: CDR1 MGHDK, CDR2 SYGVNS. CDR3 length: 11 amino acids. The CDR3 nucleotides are TGTGCCAGCAGGGGTGCAGAGACCCAGTACTTC. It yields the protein CASRGAETQYF.

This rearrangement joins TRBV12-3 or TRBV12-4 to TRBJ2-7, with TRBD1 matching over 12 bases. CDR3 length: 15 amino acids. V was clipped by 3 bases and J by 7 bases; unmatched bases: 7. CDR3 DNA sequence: TGTGCCAGCAGTTTTGGGGGACAGGGGGCGCGGGAGCAGTACTTC. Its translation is CASSFGGQGAREQYF.

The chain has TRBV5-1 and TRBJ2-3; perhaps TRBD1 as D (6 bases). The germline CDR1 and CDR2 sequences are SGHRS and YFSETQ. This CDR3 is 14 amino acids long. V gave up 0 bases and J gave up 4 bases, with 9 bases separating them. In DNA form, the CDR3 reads TGCGCCAGCAGCTTGGGACAGGTGCCAGATACGCAGTATTTT. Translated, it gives CASSLGQVPDTQYF.

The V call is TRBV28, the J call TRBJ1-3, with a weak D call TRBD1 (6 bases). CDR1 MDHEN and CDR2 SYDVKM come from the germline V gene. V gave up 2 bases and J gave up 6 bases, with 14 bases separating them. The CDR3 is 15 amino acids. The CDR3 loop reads CASSLHGQRENTIYF. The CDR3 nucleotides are TGTGCCAGCAGTTTACACGGACAGAGAGAAAACACCATATATTTT.

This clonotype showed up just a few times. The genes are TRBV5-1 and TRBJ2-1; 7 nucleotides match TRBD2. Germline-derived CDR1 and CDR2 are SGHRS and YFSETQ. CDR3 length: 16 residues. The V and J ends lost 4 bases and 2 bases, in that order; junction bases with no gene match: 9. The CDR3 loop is CASSLVRENAYNEQFF. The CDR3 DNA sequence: TGCGCCAGCAGCCTCGTGCGGGAGAATGCCTACAATGAGCAGTTCTTC.

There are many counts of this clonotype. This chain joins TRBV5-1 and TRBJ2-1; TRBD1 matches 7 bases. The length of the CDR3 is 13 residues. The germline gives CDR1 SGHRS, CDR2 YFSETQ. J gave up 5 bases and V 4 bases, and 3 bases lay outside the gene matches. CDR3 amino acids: CASSSTGDNEQFF. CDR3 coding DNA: TGCGCCAGCAGCAGCACAGGGGACAATGAGCAGTTCTTC.

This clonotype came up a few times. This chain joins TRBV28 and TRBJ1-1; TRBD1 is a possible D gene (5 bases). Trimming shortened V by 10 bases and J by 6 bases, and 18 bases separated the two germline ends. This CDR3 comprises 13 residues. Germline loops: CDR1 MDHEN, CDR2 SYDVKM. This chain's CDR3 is CAILDNVGAEAFF. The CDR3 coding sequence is TGTGCCATCTTGGACAACGTCGGAGCTGAAGCTTTCTTT. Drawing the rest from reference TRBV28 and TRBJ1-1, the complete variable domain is DVKVTQSSRYLVKRTGEKVFLECVQDMDHENMFWYRQDPGLGLRLIYFSYDVKMKEKGDIPEGYSVSREKKERFSLILESASTNQTSMYLCAILDNVGAEAFFGQGTRLTVV.

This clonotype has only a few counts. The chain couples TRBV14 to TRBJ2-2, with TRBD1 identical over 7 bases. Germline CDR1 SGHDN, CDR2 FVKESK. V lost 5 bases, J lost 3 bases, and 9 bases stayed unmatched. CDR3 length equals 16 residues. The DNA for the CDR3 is TGTGCCAGCAGCGTACGTATAGACAGGGACACCGGGGAGCTGTTTTTT. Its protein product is CASSVRIDRDTGELFF.

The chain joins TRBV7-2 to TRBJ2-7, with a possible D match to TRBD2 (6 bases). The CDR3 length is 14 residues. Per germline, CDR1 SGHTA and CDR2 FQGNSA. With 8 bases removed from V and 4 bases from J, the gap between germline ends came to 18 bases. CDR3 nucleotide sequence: TGTGCCAGCGGGCTGGAGACTAGTATTTACGAGCAGTACTTC. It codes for CASGLETSIYEQYF.